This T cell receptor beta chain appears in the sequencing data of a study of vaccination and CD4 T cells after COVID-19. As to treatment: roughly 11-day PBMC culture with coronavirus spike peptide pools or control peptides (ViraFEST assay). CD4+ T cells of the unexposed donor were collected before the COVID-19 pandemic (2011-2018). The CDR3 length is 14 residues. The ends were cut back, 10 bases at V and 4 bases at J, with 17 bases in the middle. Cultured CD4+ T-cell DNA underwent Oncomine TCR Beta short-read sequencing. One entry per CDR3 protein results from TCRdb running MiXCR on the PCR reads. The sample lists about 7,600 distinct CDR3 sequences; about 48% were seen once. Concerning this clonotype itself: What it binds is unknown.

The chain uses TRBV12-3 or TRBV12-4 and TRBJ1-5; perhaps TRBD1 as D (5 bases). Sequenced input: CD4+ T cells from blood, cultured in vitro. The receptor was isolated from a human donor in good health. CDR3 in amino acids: CATQTSGWNQPQHF. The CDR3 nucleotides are TGTGCCACGCAAACCTCAGGGTGGAATCAGCCCCAGCATTTT.